Sequencing of this T cell receptor (beta chain) was carried out in a study of shared clonotypes between healthy human individuals. Overall study findings and caveats: The four-donor shared clonotypes exceeded non-shared clonotypes in generation probability, with non-shared ones scoring lower. Relative to memory subsets, naive subsets generally showed larger estimated richness.

Germline CDR1 SGDLS, CDR2 YYNGEE. Trimming cost V 0 bases and J 8 bases, with 8 bases left between them. CDR3 size: 12 residues. This clone was observed once. Its target is unknown. Positively selected for CCR7, the CD45RO-negative cells used as naive CD8 cells excluded terminally differentiated effector memory CD45RA+ cells. Across several immunoSEQ plates, the genomic DNA of each subset was split evenly. Replicate sorted-subset PCRs were loaded with around 220 ng DNA, 29,000 or so T cell genomes. The repertoire was sequenced with immunoSEQ multiplex PCR; TCRdb's copy has only in-frame clones and lacks some. The profile covers around 2,100,000 clones, with approximately 95% appearing a single time and under 1.5% taken by the ten largest.

This rearrangement joins TRBV9 to TRBJ1-2; D is undetermined. The sequence derives from a man younger than 30 in good health. Source material: naive CD8+ T cells sorted from blood. CDR3 coding DNA: TGTGCCAGCAGCGTAGTCGGGGTCGGCTACACCTTC. This translates into CASSVVGVGYTF.